These 28 T cell receptor beta chains were all obtained from the same sample, sequenced in a study of OX40 agonist ivuxolimab in advanced cancers. Produced via immunoSEQ multiplex PCR; TCRdb's table is partial and in-frame only. Among around 47,000 clones listed, 80% were seen once. The specimen was CD4+ or CD8+ T cells sorted from blood, collected in a trial of the OX40 agonist ivuxolimab. These receptor sequences come from an adult with an advanced solid tumor such as melanoma, head and neck, liver or kidney cancer.

V usage is TRBV27 and J usage is TRBJ2-3; TRBD2 agrees at 7 bases. Germline CDR1 is MNHEY and CDR2 is SMNVEV (reference sequence). After removal of 5 bases from V and 0 bases from J, the junction contained 5 bases not matched to a gene. The CDR3 contains 15 residues. The CDR3 DNA sequence: TGTGCCAGCAGTAAAGCGGGGACCAGCACAGATACGCAGTATTTT. As protein: CASSKAGTSTDTQYF.

This clone has only a few counts. The J gene is TRBJ2-1, the V gene TRBV25-1, with D perhaps TRBD2 (5 bases). This CDR3 has 14 amino acids. Per the germline V gene, CDR1 is MGHDK and CDR2 is SYGVNS. The V and J ends lost 4 bases and 5 bases respectively, with 12 bases between them. The chain's CDR3 is CASSGIARNNEQFF. The CDR3 DNA reads TGTGCCAGCAGTGGGATAGCGCGAAACAATGAGCAGTTCTTC. The full variable domain, in which reference TRBV25-1 and TRBJ2-1 provide the parts outside the CDR3, is EADIYQTPRYLVIGTGKKITLECSQTMGHDKMYWYQQDPGMELHLIHYSYGVNSTEKGDLSSESTVSRIRTEHFPLTLESARPSHTSQYLCASSGIARNNEQFFGPGTRLTVL.

The J gene is TRBJ1-1, the V gene TRBV7-9, with TRBD1 as a possible D gene (5 bases). Germline lookup yields CDR1 SEHNR and CDR2 FQNEAQ (reference sequence). V lost 1 base and J lost 11, with 14 bases in between. This CDR3 has 13 amino acids. CDR3 in amino acids: CASSLGWEGHAFF. The CDR3 coding sequence is TGTGCCAGCAGCTTAGGTTGGGAGGGGCATGCTTTCTTT.

The chain has TRBV5-6 and TRBJ1-2; D possibly corresponds to TRBD1 (6 bases). This CDR3 is built from 14 residues. V dropped 0 bases and J dropped 5 bases, with 11 bases sitting between them. Germline values: CDR1 SGHDT, CDR2 YYEEEE. The CDR3 bases are TGTGCCAGCAGCTTGGCAGGGGAGGATTATGGCTACACCTTC. Translation gives CASSLAGEDYGYTF.

This clone was counted only a few times. The V and J genes are TRBV5-1 and TRBJ2-1, with 13 bases lining up with TRBD2. Trimming at V came to 5 bases and at J to 7 bases, leaving 3 bases not matched to a gene. The CDR3 extends over 14 amino acids. Germline V gene lookup returns CDR1 SGHRS and CDR2 YFSETQ. CDR3 bases: TGCGCCAGCAGATCGACTAGCGGGAGGAATGAGCAGTTCTTC. Translating it yields CASRSTSGRNEQFF.

The chain links TRBV4-1 to TRBJ2-1; no firm D call. This CDR3 has 16 amino acids. The germline V gene has CDR1 MGHRA and CDR2 YSYEKL. Trimming removed 0 bases from V and 0 bases from J, with 9 bases in between. The chain's CDR3 is CASSQDFPASYNEQFF. The DNA of the CDR3 is TGCGCCAGCAGCCAAGATTTCCCGGCCTCCTACAATGAGCAGTTCTTC.

This clone was seen a few times. The J gene is TRBJ2-7, the V gene TRBV11-1; unclear D gene. Trimming took off 1 base at V and 4 bases at J, with 2 bases between the two ends. Germline V CDR1 and CDR2: SGHAT, FQDESV (reference sequence). This CDR3 contains 11 residues. CDR3 coding DNA: TGTGCCAGCAGCTTAGTTTACGAGCAGTACTTC. Its protein is CASSLVYEQYF.

The chain couples TRBV6-6 to TRBJ2-5; D may be TRBD2 (7 bases). V was pared by 1 base and J by 4 bases, with 10 bases between. The CDR3 covers 14 residues. Germline V lookup: CDR1 MNHNY, CDR2 SVGAGI (reference sequence). The DNA for the CDR3 is TGTGCCAGCAGTTACTTCGGGGGGCGAGAGACCCAGTACTTC. Its protein product is CASSYFGGRETQYF.

The J gene is TRBJ1-1, the V gene TRBV5-4; D ambiguous. This CDR3 spans 15 amino acids. The V gene lost 0 bases and the J gene lost 4 bases, with 13 bases spanning the gap. Looked up from germline, CDR1 is SGHNT and CDR2 is YYREEE (reference sequence). CDR3 region: CASSLGGVGGTEAFF. CDR3 nucleotides: TGTGCCAGCAGCTTGGGTGGTGTGGGTGGCACTGAAGCTTTCTTT.

This chain connects TRBV30 to TRBJ1-1, with D unresolved. CDR3 size: 12 residues. V shed 3 bases and J shed 6 bases, with 11 bases lying between them. The germline CDR1 and CDR2 sequences are GTSNPN and SVGIG (reference sequence). The CDR3 region has the DNA TGTGCCTGGAGGGACGCGACGTCTGAAGCTTTCTTT. Translation: CAWRDATSEAFF.

This chain joins TRBV18 and TRBJ2-1; D is unresolved. V was clipped by 4 bases and J by 5 bases, with 6 bases between them. Looked up from germline, CDR1 is KGHSH and CDR2 is LQKENI. CDR3 size: 12 residues. The CDR3 reads CASSRLDNEQFF. The CDR3 region has the DNA TGTGCCAGCTCACGTTTGGACAATGAGCAGTTCTTC.

This rearrangement joins TRBV7-2 to TRBJ2-2; possibly TRBD2 for D (6 bases). The CDR3 is made up of 16 amino acids. The germline V gene encodes CDR1 SGHTA and CDR2 FQGNSA. V lost 6 bases and J lost 4, with 18 bases in between. The CDR3, as DNA: TGTGCCAGCAGTCCCCCGGGAGTGCGTGGCACCGGGGAGCTGTTTTTT. It encodes CASSPPGVRGTGELFF. Complete variable domain (other parts from reference TRBV7-2 and TRBJ2-2): GAGVSQSPSNKVTEKGKDVELRCDPISGHTALYWYRQSLGQGLEFLIYFQGNSAPDKSGLPSDRFSAERTGGSVSTLTIQRTQQEDSAVYLCASSPPGVRGTGELFFGEGSRLTVL.

This chain connects TRBV14 to TRBJ2-3; 14 bases are shared with TRBD2. CDR1 and CDR2 from the germline V gene are SGHDN and FVKESK. This CDR3 comprises 21 residues. V was pared by 4 bases and J by 0 bases, with 15 bases of the junction left unmatched. In DNA form, the CDR3 reads TGTGCCAGCAGCCCCACCGGGACTAGCGGGGGAAGGGCAAGCAGCACAGATACGCAGTATTTT. The encoded protein is CASSPTGTSGGRASSTDTQYF.

The genes are TRBV5-6 and TRBJ1-4; D possibly corresponds to TRBD1 (6 bases). The germline gives CDR1 SGHDT, CDR2 YYEEEE. The V and J ends lost 0 bases and 8 bases respectively, with 17 bases between them. This CDR3 spans 16 amino acids. CDR3 DNA: TGTGCCAGCAGCTTGGGGTTCGGGGGGCGAGTCGAAAAACTGTTTTTT. This codes for CASSLGFGGRVEKLFF.

This clone was seen a handful of times. J is TRBJ2-1 and V is TRBV7-9; D uncertain. V was pared by 1 base and J by 10 bases, with 8 bases between. Germline V gene lookup returns CDR1 SEHNR and CDR2 FQNEAQ (reference sequence). The CDR3 covers 12 residues. The CDR3 nucleotides read TGTGCCAGCAGCTTAGGACAAGCGGAGCAGTTCTTC. The encoded protein is CASSLGQAEQFF.

The rearrangement uses TRBV28 and TRBJ2-1, with D uncertain. Germline V gene sequence: CDR1 MDHEN, CDR2 SYDVKM. V lost 7 bases and J lost 7, with 8 bases in between. The CDR3 is 11 amino acids. CDR3 loop: CASNAPNEQFF. CDR3 nucleotide sequence: TGTGCCAGCAACGCTCCTAATGAGCAGTTCTTC.

The chain carries TRBV7-3 and TRBJ2-1; D perhaps matches TRBD2 (7 bases). The CDR3 has 18 amino acids. Per the germline V gene, CDR1 is SGHTA and CDR2 is FQGTGA. V was cut by 5 bases and J by 7 bases, with 27 bases left in between. The CDR3 DNA reads as TGTGCCAGCAGCCCCCGGCGACCGGGGGGCCTAGCAAGGAATGAGCAGTTCTTC. It translates to CASSPRRPGGLARNEQFF. The variable domain in full, completed from reference TRBV7-3 and TRBJ2-1, reads GAGVSQTPSNKVTEKGKYVELRCDPISGHTALYWYRQSLGQGPEFLIYFQGTGAADDSGLPNDRFFAVRPEGSVSTLKIQRTERGDSAVYLCASSPRRPGGLARNEQFFGPGTRLTVL.

V and J are TRBV6-1 and TRBJ1-5; 9 nucleotides agree with TRBD1. Germline-derived CDR1 and CDR2 are MNHNS and SASEGT. The CDR3 is 14 amino acids. Germline trimming cut 4 bases from V and 5 bases from J; bases unmatched to any gene: 3. The CDR3: CASSGDRVYQPQHF. Here the CDR3 DNA reads TGTGCCAGCAGTGGGGACAGGGTATATCAGCCCCAGCATTTT.

The chain joins TRBV11-2 to TRBJ2-1; TRBD2 agrees at 14 bases. J gave up 8 bases and V 4 bases, and 4 bases lay outside the gene matches. Looked up from germline, CDR1 is SGHAT and CDR2 is FQNNGV. This CDR3 region has 15 residues. CDR3 in amino acids: CASSWGTSGSDEQFF. In nucleotides, the CDR3 is TGTGCCAGCAGCTGGGGGACTAGCGGGAGCGATGAGCAGTTCTTC.

The V and J genes are TRBV29-1 and TRBJ2-7; a weak D match, TRBD2 (5 bases). The CDR3 is 12 residues long. CDR1 and CDR2 from the germline V gene are SQVTM and ANQGSEA. V lost 4 bases to trimming and J lost 6 bases, with 13 bases between them. The CDR3 reads CSVGSGSSEQYF. DNA for the CDR3: TGCAGCGTTGGGAGTGGGAGTAGCGAGCAGTACTTC.

The rearrangement links TRBV28 to TRBJ2-7, with 9 bases lining up with TRBD1. The ends lost 7 bases at V and 0 bases at J; junction bases unmatched: 13. The CDR3 has 17 residues. CDR1 is MDHEN and CDR2 is SYDVKM in the germline V gene. CDR3 sequence: CASTPTGTGSLSYEQYF. For the CDR3, the DNA is TGTGCCAGCACCCCGACCGGGACAGGGTCCCTCTCCTACGAGCAGTACTTC.

The gene calls are TRBV6-6 and TRBJ1-5, with no clear D. The CDR3 has 13 amino acids. Trimming removed 5 bases at V and 9 bases at J, with 14 bases between. Germline V gene data show CDR1 as MNHNY and CDR2 as SVGAGI (reference sequence). The DNA of the CDR3 is TGTGCCAGCAGTCCTCCACCTGTTGGGCCCCAGCATTTT. It encodes CASSPPPVGPQHF.

This clone has just one count. The J gene is TRBJ2-5, the V gene TRBV7-2; 7 bases are shared with TRBD2. Per the germline V gene, CDR1 is SGHTA and CDR2 is FQGNSA. Unmatched junction bases numbered 10, after V lost 5 bases and J lost 1 base. The CDR3 runs 16 residues. Here the CDR3 DNA reads TGTGCCAGCAGCGGACAAGTCGGCGGGGGCCAAGAGACCCAGTACTTC. Protein: CASSGQVGGGQETQYF.

CDR3 coding DNA: TGCGCCAGCAGCCAAGGGTATGACAGGGTGACTGAAGCTTTCTTT. As protein: CASSQGYDRVTEAFF. The chain has TRBV4-3 and TRBJ1-1; TRBD1 matches 7 bases. The germline V gene has CDR1 LGHNA and CDR2 YSLEER. V gave up 1 base and J gave up 5 bases; unmatched junction bases: 7. This CDR3 contains 15 residues.

The J gene is TRBJ1-2, the V gene TRBV11-2; D may be TRBD1 (6 bases). The V end was cut by 6 bases, the J end by 7 bases, with 18 bases between. This CDR3 contains 14 residues. CDR1 is SGHAT, CDR2 FQNNGV, per germline. For the CDR3, the DNA is TGTGCCAGCAGTGTCCCAGGGGCCCCGGCTGGCTACACCTTC. It translates to CASSVPGAPAGYTF. The full variable domain, completed using reference TRBV11-2 and TRBJ1-2, is EAGVAQSPRYKIIEKRQSVAFWCNPISGHATLYWYQQILGQGPKLLIQFQNNGVVDDSQLPKDRFSAERLKGVDSTLKIQPAKLEDSAVYLCASSVPGAPAGYTFGSGTRLTVV.

The chain recombines TRBV19 with TRBJ1-4, with 7 positions matching TRBD1. After removal of 4 bases from V and 4 bases from J, the junction contained 9 bases not matched to a gene. Germline values: CDR1 LNHDA, CDR2 SQIVND (reference sequence). The CDR3 covers 16 residues. CDR3: CASSTGTASGNEKLFF. CDR3 nucleotide sequence: TGTGCCAGTAGTACGGGGACAGCTTCGGGTAATGAAAAACTGTTTTTT.

The rearrangement links TRBV28 to TRBJ1-6, with 10 bases that match TRBD1. The CDR3 is 16 residues long. CDR1 is MDHEN and CDR2 is SYDVKM in the germline V gene. Trimming took 6 bases from V and 5 from J; bases not matched to a gene: 7. CDR3 protein: CASRTGTGAHNSPLHF. For the CDR3, the DNA is TGTGCCAGCAGAACCGGGACAGGGGCCCATAATTCACCCCTCCACTTT.

The chain uses TRBV7-2 and TRBJ2-5; 8 positions agree with TRBD1. This CDR3 contains 17 residues. V shed 6 bases, J shed 0 bases, and the junction held 12 bases outside the gene matches. Germline assignment: CDR1 SGHTA and CDR2 FQGNSA. The CDR3 loop is CASSLNRGSRYQETQYF. The DNA for the CDR3 is TGTGCCAGCAGTCTAAACAGGGGGTCAAGGTACCAAGAGACCCAGTACTTC.